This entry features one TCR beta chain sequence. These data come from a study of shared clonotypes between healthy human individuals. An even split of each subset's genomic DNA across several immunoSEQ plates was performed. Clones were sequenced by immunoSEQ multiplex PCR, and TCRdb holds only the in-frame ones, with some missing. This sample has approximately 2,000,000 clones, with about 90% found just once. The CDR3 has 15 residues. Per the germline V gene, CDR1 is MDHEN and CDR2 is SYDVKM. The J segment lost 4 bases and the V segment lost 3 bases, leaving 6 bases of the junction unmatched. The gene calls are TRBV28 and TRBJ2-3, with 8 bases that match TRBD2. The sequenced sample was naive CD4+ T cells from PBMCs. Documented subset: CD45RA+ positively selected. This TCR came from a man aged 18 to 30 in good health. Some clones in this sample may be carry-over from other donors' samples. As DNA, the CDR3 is TGTGCCAGCAGTTTTCGGGCGGGAGGAGCAGATACGCAGTATTTT. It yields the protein CASSFRAGGADTQYF.